This T cell receptor (beta chain) came from a study of blood T cell repertoires in COVID-19. The wider study: Spain, Italy and the United States supplied samples that represented acute and convalescent COVID-19.

J gave up 4 bases and V 3 bases, and 4 bases lay outside the gene matches. The CDR3 sequence is 13 residues long. The germline V gene has CDR1 GTSNPN and CDR2 SVGIG (reference sequence). Only in-frame clones appear in the TCRdb table, and some are missing; sequencing was by immunoSEQ multiplex PCR. Of 91,000 or so clones listed, 85% to 90% are singletons. Sequencing was done on a sample of peripheral blood. The clonotype comes from a human donor in a cohort sampled during active COVID-19. This chain uses TRBV30 with TRBJ2-7; 9 bases agree with TRBD1. CDR3 in amino acids: CAWSQGQGYEQYF. For the CDR3, the DNA is TGTGCCTGGAGCCAGGGACAGGGTTACGAGCAGTACTTC.